This T cell receptor beta chain came from a study of technical replicates of blood from a handful of donors. V lost 0 bases and J 5 bases, leaving 12 bases between the germline ends. Germline lookup yields CDR1 SGHRS and CDR2 YFSETQ. The CDR3 sequence is 14 residues long. Measured with immunoSEQ multiplex PCR; TCRdb has only the in-frame clones, and not every one. The sample records some 70,000 clones, 91% being singletons. This receptor was obtained from a human donor in good health. Some clones in this sample may be carry-over from other donors' samples. Sample: PBMCs. This chain connects TRBV5-1 to TRBJ2-7, with a possible D match to TRBD1 (6 bases). CDR3 in amino acids: CASSLGRGTDEQYF. The CDR3 nucleotides read TGCGCCAGCAGCTTGGGCAGGGGAACGGACGAGCAGTACTTC.